These 32 T cell receptor beta chains originate from one sample sequenced in a study of OX40 agonist ivuxolimab in advanced cancers. Profiling relied on immunoSEQ multiplex PCR, and the TCRdb table lists in-frame clones only, not all of them. This sample carries 20,000 to 25,000 clones, around 72% of them seen once, and the ten largest clones take about a fifth. The sample was CD4+ or CD8+ T cells sorted from blood, taken in a trial of the OX40 agonist ivuxolimab. Receptors originate from an adult with an advanced solid tumor such as melanoma, head and neck, liver or kidney cancer.

This rearrangement joins TRBV5-6 to TRBJ2-1; D is perhaps TRBD1 or TRBD2 (5 bases each). V gave up 3 bases and J gave up 3 bases, with 10 bases separating them. The CDR3 has 14 residues. Per the germline V gene, CDR1 is SGHDT and CDR2 is YYEEEE. The CDR3 reads CASSSGRYYNEQFF. As DNA, the CDR3 is TGTGCCAGCAGCTCAGGGAGATACTACAATGAGCAGTTCTTC.

The chain combines TRBV19 with TRBJ1-4, with a weak D call TRBD1 (5 bases). The CDR3 is 16 amino acids. Trimming removed 6 bases from V and 1 base from J, with 15 bases in between. Per the germline V gene, CDR1 is LNHDA and CDR2 is SQIVND (reference sequence). Written as DNA, the CDR3 is TGTGCCAGTAGGACCAGGGAAACGGGAACTAATGAAAAACTGTTTTTT. Translating gives CASRTRETGTNEKLFF. Variable domain in full (rest from reference TRBV19 and TRBJ1-4): DGGITQSPKYLFRKEGQNVTLSCEQNLNHDAMYWYRQDPGQGLRLIYYSQIVNDFQKGDIAEGYSVSREKKESFPLTVTSAQKNPTAFYLCASRTRETGTNEKLFFGSGTQLSVL.

Comment on this clone: The junction shows a germline mismatch at one end, possibly a read error. V gene TRBV7-7 combines with J gene TRBJ2-5, with a possible D match to TRBD2 (5 bases). The CDR3 loop spans 15 amino acids. CDR1 and CDR2 (germline): SSHAT, FNYEAQ (reference sequence). The CDR3 is CASSPAAGPRKTQYF. The CDR3 DNA follows: TGTGCTAGCAGCCCGGCCGCGGGCCCTCGAAAGACCCAGTACTTC.

V usage is TRBV7-9 and J usage is TRBJ2-7, with 10 bases lining up with TRBD2. Germline CDR1 SEHNR, CDR2 FQNEAQ (reference sequence). Trimming cost V 7 bases and J 5 bases; bases outside gene matches: 11. This CDR3 is built from 15 residues. The CDR3 sequence is CASTQRGGLTHEQYF. DNA of the CDR3: TGTGCCAGCACCCAGCGGGGGGGTTTGACCCACGAGCAGTACTTC. The whole variable domain, filled in from reference TRBV7-9 and TRBJ2-7, reads DTGVSQNPRHKITKRGQNVTFRCDPISEHNRLYWYRQTLGQGPEFLTYFQNEAQLEKSRLLSDRFSAERPKGSFSTLEIQRTEQGDSAMYLCASTQRGGLTHEQYFGPGTRLTVT.

The chain combines TRBV5-6 with TRBJ2-2; D might be TRBD2 (6 bases). The germline gives CDR1 SGHDT, CDR2 YYEEEE. The CDR3 loop spans 14 amino acids. Trimming cost V 1 base and J 5 bases, with 9 bases left between them. The CDR3 coding sequence is TGTGCCAGCAGCTTGTCTGCGGGGACCGGGGAGCTGTTTTTT. The encoded protein is CASSLSAGTGELFF. Looking up the rest from reference TRBV5-6 and TRBJ2-2 gives the full variable domain: DAGVTQSPTHLIKTRGQQVTLRCSPKSGHDTVSWYQQALGQGPQFIFQYYEEEERQRGNFPDRFSGHQFPNYSSELNVNALLLGDSALYLCASSLSAGTGELFFGEGSRLTVL.

The chain carries TRBV28 and TRBJ2-2; D remains ambiguous. Germline loops: CDR1 MDHEN, CDR2 SYDVKM. With 3 bases removed from V and 1 base from J, the gap between germline ends came to 9 bases. The CDR3 totals 15 residues. CDR3 region: CASSFYSRNTGELFF. CDR3 nucleotide sequence: TGTGCCAGCAGTTTTTATAGTAGGAACACCGGGGAGCTGTTTTTT.

This clone was seen more than once but under ten times. The V and J genes are TRBV7-9 and TRBJ2-7; 8 bases are a match to TRBD1. The V gene end was trimmed by 4 bases and the J gene end by 2 bases; junction bases not matched to a gene: 7. The CDR3 is made up of 15 amino acids. Germline CDR1 SEHNR, CDR2 FQNEAQ (reference sequence). CDR3 protein: CASSSDRGWAYEQYF. The DNA of the CDR3 is TGTGCCAGCAGCTCAGACAGGGGTTGGGCCTACGAGCAGTACTTC.

The V and J genes are TRBV28 and TRBJ1-2; D remains unclear. The germline gives CDR1 MDHEN, CDR2 SYDVKM. Trimming removed 6 bases from V and 0 bases from J, with 11 bases in between. This CDR3 spans 14 amino acids. CDR3 loop: CASSLPGANYGYTF. Written as DNA, the CDR3 is TGTGCCAGCAGCCTCCCCGGGGCTAACTATGGCTACACCTTC.

The chain is built from TRBV19 and TRBJ2-7; 10 bases fit TRBD2. This CDR3 is 15 amino acids long. With 3 bases clipped from V and 6 bases from J, the junction kept 8 bases outside the gene matches. Germline-derived CDR1 and CDR2 are LNHDA and SQIVND (reference sequence). This CDR3 is CASSISGGSRGEQYF. The DNA of the CDR3 is TGTGCCAGTAGTATTAGCGGGGGGTCGCGCGGCGAGCAGTACTTC.

The chain combines TRBV19 with TRBJ2-1; either TRBD1 or TRBD2 may fit D (5 bases each). CDR1 is LNHDA and CDR2 is SQIVND in the germline V gene (reference sequence). The CDR3 is made up of 14 amino acids. The germline V and J ends were trimmed by 7 bases and 6 bases, with 16 bases remaining between them. For the CDR3, the DNA is TGTGCCAGTACTCCGGGACCGACGGGCAATGAGCAGTTCTTC. This codes for CASTPGPTGNEQFF.

J is TRBJ1-1 and V is TRBV7-9, with D hard to call. The CDR3 length is 13 residues. Trimming took 5 bases from V and 3 from J, leaving 10 bases between them. The germline V gene has CDR1 SEHNR and CDR2 FQNEAQ (reference sequence). CDR3 sequence: CASSDRRDTEAFF. As DNA, the CDR3 is TGTGCCAGCAGCGACCGTCGGGACACTGAAGCTTTCTTT.

This clone is judged medium-sized. The chain is built from TRBV5-6 and TRBJ2-7; D gene uncertain. This CDR3 contains 13 residues. The V end was cut by 2 bases, the J end by 6 bases, with 12 bases between. The germline gives CDR1 SGHDT, CDR2 YYEEEE. In nucleotides, the CDR3 is TGTGCCAGCAGCTTCGCCAGGTATGGCGAGCAGTACTTC. Translated, it gives CASSFARYGEQYF. The full variable domain, in which reference TRBV5-6 and TRBJ2-7 provide the parts outside the CDR3, is DAGVTQSPTHLIKTRGQQVTLRCSPKSGHDTVSWYQQALGQGPQFIFQYYEEEERQRGNFPDRFSGHQFPNYSSELNVNALLLGDSALYLCASSFARYGEQYFGPGTRLTVT.

The CDR3 DNA is TGCGCCAGCAGCCCGGATCTCTACTACGAGCAGTACTTC. This translates into CASSPDLYYEQYF. This chain connects TRBV4-1 to TRBJ2-7; no clear D. Germline lookup yields CDR1 MGHRA and CDR2 YSYEKL. The CDR3 extends over 13 amino acids. Trimming left V 4 bases short and J 3 bases short, with 10 bases between.

The rearrangement links TRBV10-3 to TRBJ2-3; D unresolved. V lost 10 bases to trimming and J lost 2 bases, with 10 bases between them. There are 12 residues in the CDR3. Germline CDR1 ENHRY, CDR2 SYGVKD. CDR3 sequence (DNA): TGTGCCAGCGGTTGGAACACAGATACGCAGTATTTT. Translated: CASGWNTDTQYF.

The chain is built from TRBV6-5 and TRBJ1-1; D gene uncertain. CDR1 is MNHEY and CDR2 is SVGAGI in the germline V gene. The CDR3 consists of 13 residues. Trimming removed 4 bases from V and 1 base from J, with 7 bases in between. The CDR3 DNA reads as TGTGCCAGCAGTTCCGTAGCGAACACTGAAGCTTTCTTT. Translating it yields CASSSVANTEAFF.

The chain's CDR3 is CASSYRPQETQYF. The CDR3 nucleotides are TGTGCCAGCAGTTACCGGCCTCAAGAGACCCAGTACTTC. The rearrangement uses TRBV13 and TRBJ2-5, with no clear D. Germline CDR1 is PRHDT and CDR2 is FYEKMQ (reference sequence). The length of the CDR3 is 13 residues. Trimming stripped 6 bases from V and 2 bases from J, with 10 bases between.

The V call is TRBV28, the J call TRBJ1-5, with 7 bases fitting TRBD1. Germline V CDR1 and CDR2: MDHEN, SYDVKM. V lost 5 bases, J lost 6 bases, and 10 bases stayed unmatched. The CDR3 length is 15 residues. Written as DNA, the CDR3 is TGTGCCAGCAGTGAGACAGGGAGGAAAGGTCAGCCCCAGCATTTT. Its protein is CASSETGRKGQPQHF. Using reference TRBV28 and TRBJ1-5 for the parts outside the CDR3, the full variable domain is DVKVTQSSRYLVKRTGEKVFLECVQDMDHENMFWYRQDPGLGLRLIYFSYDVKMKEKGDIPEGYSVSREKKERFSLILESASTNQTSMYLCASSETGRKGQPQHFGDGTRLSIL.

The chain is built from TRBV11-2 and TRBJ1-2; D gene uncertain. V lost 1 base, J lost 8 bases, and 11 bases lay in between. The CDR3 spans 13 residues. CDR1 and CDR2 from the germline V gene are SGHAT and FQNNGV. DNA for the CDR3: TGTGCCAGCAGCTTAGGTGGCACGAGCGGCTACACCTTC. It translates to CASSLGGTSGYTF.

The CDR3 DNA is TGTGCCATCAGTGAGCCCACTAGCGGGGGCAACAATGAGCAGTTCTTC. This encodes CAISEPTSGGNNEQFF. The V call is TRBV10-3, the J call TRBJ2-1, with 11 nucleotides matching TRBD2. CDR3 length: 16 amino acids. V was clipped by 2 bases and J by 5 bases; unmatched bases: 5. Germline CDR1 and CDR2: ENHRY and SYGVKD.

V gene TRBV18 combines with J gene TRBJ2-2; TRBD1 or TRBD2 may be the D gene (5 bases each). Trimming stripped 3 bases from V and 2 bases from J, with 16 bases between. Germline assignment: CDR1 KGHSH and CDR2 LQKENI. This CDR3 has 17 residues. The CDR3, as DNA: TGTGCCAGCTCACCTTCACCGGGACCGATTAACACCGGGGAGCTGTTTTTT. It encodes CASSPSPGPINTGELFF.

J is TRBJ2-3 and V is TRBV6-4, with 14 bases matching TRBD2. CDR3 length: 18 amino acids. With 0 bases clipped from V and 2 bases from J, the junction kept 4 bases outside the gene matches. Germline-derived CDR1 and CDR2 are MRHNA and SNTAGT. The CDR3, as DNA: TGTGCCAGCAGTGACTCCGGACTAGCGGGGGGCAACACAGATACGCAGTATTTT. This sequence encodes CASSDSGLAGGNTDTQYF.

This clone has only a few counts. The rearrangement links TRBV4-3 to TRBJ2-5, with D possibly being TRBD1 or TRBD2 (6 bases each). Trimming removed 1 base at V and 5 bases at J, with 14 bases between. The CDR3 runs 15 residues. Germline CDR1 reads LGHNA; CDR2 reads YSLEER. CDR3 region: CASSQGSGEDETQYF. In DNA, the CDR3 is TGCGCCAGCAGCCAAGGTTCAGGGGAGGACGAGACCCAGTACTTC.

A few counts support this clone. The chain employs TRBV7-2 and TRBJ1-2, with D possibly TRBD1 on 5 matching bases. Germline V gives CDR1 SGHTA, CDR2 FQGNSA. Trimming removed 5 bases from V and 12 bases from J, with 16 bases in between. This CDR3 comprises 12 residues. The CDR3 bases are TGTGCCAGCAGCCTCAGCTCGGGGGTTAACACCTTC. It translates to CASSLSSGVNTF.

The chain recombines TRBV6-5 with TRBJ1-5; D gene ambiguous. The V end was cut by 7 bases, the J end by 0 bases, with 7 bases between. Germline values: CDR1 MNHEY, CDR2 SVGAGI. The CDR3 loop spans 13 amino acids. The CDR3 DNA sequence: TGTGCCAGCAAGGAGGGTAGCAATCAGCCCCAGCATTTT. Its translation: CASKEGSNQPQHF.

J is TRBJ2-7 and V is TRBV27; 9 bases agree with TRBD1. In germline, CDR1 is MNHEY, CDR2 SMNVEV (reference sequence). The CDR3 length is 14 residues. V lost 1 base, J lost 6 bases, and 4 bases stayed unmatched. The CDR3 DNA reads TGTGCCAGCAGTTTATACACAGGGGGCAGCGAGCAGTACTTC. Protein: CASSLYTGGSEQYF.

The rearrangement joins TRBV30 to TRBJ2-6; maybe TRBD1 (6 bases). The CDR3 spans 16 residues. The germline CDR1 and CDR2 sequences are GTSNPN and SVGIG (reference sequence). Trimming removed 4 bases at V and 0 bases at J, with 13 bases between. The CDR3 is CAWTRTEYSGANVLTF. CDR3 sequence (DNA): TGTGCCTGGACGAGGACAGAATACTCTGGGGCCAACGTCCTGACTTTC.

V is TRBV7-9 and J is TRBJ2-1; D is uncertain. CDR1 is SEHNR and CDR2 is FQNEAQ in the germline V gene (reference sequence). V gave up 4 bases and J gave up 0 bases, with 13 bases separating them. This CDR3 has 16 amino acids. CDR3 coding DNA: TGTGCCAGCAGCTCGACTGCTTCCCTCTCCTACAATGAGCAGTTCTTC. Its protein product is CASSSTASLSYNEQFF.

The CDR3 sequence is CASSERRGGGTDTQYF. The CDR3 DNA reads as TGTGCCAGCAGTGAGAGACGGGGGGGCGGTACAGATACGCAGTATTTT. The chain links TRBV25-1 to TRBJ2-3; 8 bases agree with TRBD2. Germline CDR1 is MGHDK and CDR2 is SYGVNS. V trimming: 3 bases; J trimming: 3 bases; junction bases outside the gene matches: 8. CDR3 length: 16 residues. Based on the CDR3 plus reference TRBV25-1 and TRBJ2-3, the full variable domain is EADIYQTPRYLVIGTGKKITLECSQTMGHDKMYWYQQDPGMELHLIHYSYGVNSTEKGDLSSESTVSRIRTEHFPLTLESARPSHTSQYLCASSERRGGGTDTQYFGPGTRLTVL.

The chain uses TRBV7-9 and TRBJ2-7, with a tentative D call TRBD1 (6 bases). Germline V gives CDR1 SEHNR, CDR2 FQNEAQ (reference sequence). The V end was cut by 0 bases, the J end by 2 bases, with 8 bases between. This CDR3 is 14 amino acids long. CDR3 protein: CASSLAQGPYEQYF. In nucleotides, the CDR3 is TGTGCCAGCAGCTTAGCCCAGGGGCCCTACGAGCAGTACTTC.

This clone appeared a single time. The chain uses TRBV7-9 and TRBJ2-3; 9 bases align to TRBD2. Germline assignment: CDR1 SEHNR and CDR2 FQNEAQ (reference sequence). This CDR3 is built from 17 residues. With 5 bases clipped from V and 2 bases from J, the junction kept 11 bases outside the gene matches. CDR3 amino acids: CASSLSPAGGNTDTQYF. CDR3 bases: TGTGCCAGCAGCCTTTCGCCAGCGGGGGGAAACACAGATACGCAGTATTTT.

This clone was seen more than once but under ten times. The V gene is TRBV7-9, the J gene TRBJ1-6; D remains ambiguous. Looked up from germline, CDR1 is SEHNR and CDR2 is FQNEAQ (reference sequence). The germline V and J ends were trimmed by 6 bases and 7 bases, with 7 bases remaining between them. The CDR3 contains 12 residues. CDR3 region: CASSLGNSPLHF. In nucleotides, the CDR3 is TGTGCCAGCAGTCTTGGGAATTCACCCCTCCACTTT.

The chain couples TRBV25-1 to TRBJ1-2; a possible D gene is TRBD1 (6 bases). V shed 4 bases and J shed 4 bases, with 10 bases lying between them. CDR1 is MGHDK, CDR2 SYGVNS, per germline. The CDR3 covers 13 residues. CDR3 DNA: TGTGCCAGCAGTGGAGGACAGATCTATGGCTACACCTTC. Residues: CASSGGQIYGYTF.